These 10 T cell receptor beta chains share one sample of origin, sequenced in a study of human T cells and chemical hapten exposure. MiXCR was run by TCRdb on the RACE reads, yielding one entry per CDR3 protein. The table records 270,000 or so distinct CDR3 sequences, just under 8% of them present only once. This sample's time point: pre-sensitization, week 0. Treatment: therapeutic diphenylcyclopropenone sensitization with weekly scalp DPC. Specimen: whole blood, collected in connection with sensitization to the hapten diphenylcyclopropenone (DPC). Receptors were obtained from a man younger than 35 with alopecia areata. Some clones in this sample may be carry-over from other donors' samples.

The sample holds one count of this clonotype. The rearrangement links TRBV9 to TRBJ1-3, with 7 bases fitting TRBD1. The CDR3 totals 15 residues. In germline, CDR1 is SGDLS, CDR2 YYNGEE. J was trimmed by 1 base and V by 0 bases; bases with no gene match: 1. The CDR3 loop is CASSVGDSSGNTIYF. The CDR3 DNA reads as TGTGCCAGCAGCGTAGGGGACAGTTCTGGAAACACCATATATTTT.

This clonotype was found a few times. This chain joins TRBV28 and TRBJ1-2; no clear D gene. CDR3 size: 15 residues. Germline V gene lookup returns CDR1 MDHEN and CDR2 SYDVKM. Trimming left V 0 bases short and J 0 bases short, with 8 bases between. The CDR3 DNA is TGTGCCAGCAGTTTATGGGGCGTAGCTAACTATGGCTACACCTTC. Translating it yields CASSLWGVANYGYTF.

This clonotype was detected only a few times. The V and J genes are TRBV15 and TRBJ1-4; no reliable D call. V was pared by 9 bases and J by 4 bases, with 12 bases between. This CDR3 has 13 residues. In germline, CDR1 is LNHNV, CDR2 YYDKDF (reference sequence). This CDR3 reads CATKLSFNEKLFF. DNA of the CDR3: TGTGCCACGAAACTTTCTTTTAATGAAAAACTGTTTTTT.

This clonotype was picked up many times. The CDR3 is CASGLGSYNEQFF. DNA for the CDR3: TGTGCTAGTGGTTTAGGGTCCTACAATGAGCAGTTCTTC. The rearrangement links TRBV12-5 to TRBJ2-1; D not certain. This CDR3 comprises 13 residues. The germline gives CDR1 LGHNT, CDR2 FRNRAP. The ends were cut back, 3 bases at V and 1 base at J, with 4 bases in the middle.

This clonotype was observed a few times. The chain links TRBV6-5 to TRBJ2-7, with TRBD1 identical over 9 bases. J was trimmed by 3 bases and V by 5 bases; bases with no gene match: 8. This CDR3 has 15 residues. Germline V CDR1 and CDR2: MNHEY, SVGAGI. The CDR3 nucleotides are TGTGCCAGCAGTACTGGGACAGGGAGGTTCTACGAGCAGTACTTC. Its translation is CASSTGTGRFYEQYF.

This clonotype was observed many times. CDR3 in DNA: TGTGCCAGCAGCTTAAGTGGGGGCGCTGACACTGAAGCTTTCTTT. Protein: CASSLSGGADTEAFF. The chain links TRBV7-3 to TRBJ1-1, with D possibly TRBD1 on 6 matching bases. Trimming took off 1 base at V and 3 bases at J, with 12 bases between the two ends. There are 15 residues in the CDR3. Germline CDR1 SGHTA, CDR2 FQGTGA.

This clonotype was observed a handful of times. J is TRBJ1-1 and V is TRBV29-1; maybe TRBD1 (5 bases). V gave up 5 bases and J gave up 0 bases, with 13 bases separating them. CDR1 and CDR2 (germline): SQVTM, ANQGSEA. The CDR3 spans 14 residues. CDR3 protein: CSVQGGQVNTEAFF. The CDR3 bases are TGCAGCGTTCAGGGTGGACAAGTGAACACTGAAGCTTTCTTT. The full variable domain, in which reference TRBV29-1 and TRBJ1-1 provide the parts outside the CDR3, is SAVISQKPSRDICQRGTSLTIQCQVDSQVTMMFWYRQQPGQSLTLIATANQGSEATYESGFVIDKFPISRPNLTFSTLTVSNMSPEDSSIYLCSVQGGQVNTEAFFGQGTRLTVV.

This clonotype was detected ten times or more. The chain uses TRBV28 and TRBJ1-5, with D hard to call. The CDR3 extends over 15 amino acids. V lost 3 bases and J lost 0, with 9 bases in between. The germline gives CDR1 MDHEN, CDR2 SYDVKM. CDR3 DNA sequence: TGTGCCAGCAGTTTTGGCTGGGGTAGCAATCAGCCCCAGCATTTT. Its translation: CASSFGWGSNQPQHF. Supplemented by reference TRBV28 and TRBJ1-5, the full variable domain reads DVKVTQSSRYLVKRTGEKVFLECVQDMDHENMFWYRQDPGLGLRLIYFSYDVKMKEKGDIPEGYSVSREKKERFSLILESASTNQTSMYLCASSFGWGSNQPQHFGDGTRLSIL.

The chain employs TRBV7-2 and TRBJ2-2; 13 nucleotides line up with TRBD2. CDR1 is SGHTA, CDR2 FQGNSA, per germline. With 0 bases clipped from V and 12 bases from J, the junction kept 4 bases outside the gene matches. This CDR3 has 15 amino acids. The CDR3 spells CASSLATSGGRKLFF. CDR3 in DNA: TGTGCCAGCAGCTTAGCGACTAGCGGGGGGAGAAAGCTGTTTTTT. Full variable domain (remainder filled in from reference TRBV7-2 and TRBJ2-2): GAGVSQSPSNKVTEKGKDVELRCDPISGHTALYWYRQSLGQGLEFLIYFQGNSAPDKSGLPSDRFSAERTGGSVSTLTIQRTQQEDSAVYLCASSLATSGGRKLFFGEGSRLTVL.

This clonotype showed up many times. CDR3 amino acids: CASSEGQGYDYGYTF. The CDR3 nucleotides are TGTGCCAGCAGCGAGGGACAGGGATACGACTATGGCTACACCTTC. This chain connects TRBV12-3 or TRBV12-4 to TRBJ1-2; 9 bases map to TRBD1. V lost 6 bases to trimming and J lost 3 bases; unmatched junction nucleotides: 8. The CDR3 runs to 15 residues.